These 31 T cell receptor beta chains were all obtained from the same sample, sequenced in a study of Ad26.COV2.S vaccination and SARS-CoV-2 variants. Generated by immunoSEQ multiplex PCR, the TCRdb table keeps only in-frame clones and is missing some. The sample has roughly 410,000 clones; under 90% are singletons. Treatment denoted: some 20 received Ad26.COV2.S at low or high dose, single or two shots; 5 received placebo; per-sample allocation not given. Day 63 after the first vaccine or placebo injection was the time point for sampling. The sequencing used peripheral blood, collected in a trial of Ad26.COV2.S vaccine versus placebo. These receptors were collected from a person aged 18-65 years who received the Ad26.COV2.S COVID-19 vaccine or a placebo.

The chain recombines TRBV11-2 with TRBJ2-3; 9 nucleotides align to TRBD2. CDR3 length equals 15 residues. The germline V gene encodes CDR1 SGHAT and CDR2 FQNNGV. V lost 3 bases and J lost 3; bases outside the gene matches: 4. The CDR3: CASSFERGATDTQYF. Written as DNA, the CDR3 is TGTGCCAGCAGCTTTGAGCGGGGGGCAACAGATACGCAGTATTTT.

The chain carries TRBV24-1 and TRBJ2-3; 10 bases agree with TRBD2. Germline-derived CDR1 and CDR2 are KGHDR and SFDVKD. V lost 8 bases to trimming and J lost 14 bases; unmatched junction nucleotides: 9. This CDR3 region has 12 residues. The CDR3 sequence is CATKASGGLTYF. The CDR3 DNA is TGTGCCACCAAGGCTAGCGGGGGACTCACGTATTTT.

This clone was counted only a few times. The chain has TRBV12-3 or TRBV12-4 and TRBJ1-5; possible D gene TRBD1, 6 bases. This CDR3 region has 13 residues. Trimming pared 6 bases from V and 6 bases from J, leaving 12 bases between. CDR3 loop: CASSLTGTQPQHF. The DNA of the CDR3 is TGTGCCAGCAGCCTCACAGGGACTCAGCCCCAGCATTTT.

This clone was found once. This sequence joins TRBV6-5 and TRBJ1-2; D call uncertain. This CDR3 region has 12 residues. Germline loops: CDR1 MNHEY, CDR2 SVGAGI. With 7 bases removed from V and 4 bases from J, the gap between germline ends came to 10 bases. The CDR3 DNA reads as TGTGCCAGCAACCAGGACCTCTATGGCTACACCTTC. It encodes CASNQDLYGYTF.

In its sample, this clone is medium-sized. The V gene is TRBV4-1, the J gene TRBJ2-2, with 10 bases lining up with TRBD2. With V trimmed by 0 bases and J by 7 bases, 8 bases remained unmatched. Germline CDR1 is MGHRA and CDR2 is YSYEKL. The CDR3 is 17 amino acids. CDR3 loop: CASSQEQREGLDGELFF. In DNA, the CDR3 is TGCGCCAGCAGCCAAGAACAGCGGGAGGGCCTAGACGGGGAGCTGTTTTTT.

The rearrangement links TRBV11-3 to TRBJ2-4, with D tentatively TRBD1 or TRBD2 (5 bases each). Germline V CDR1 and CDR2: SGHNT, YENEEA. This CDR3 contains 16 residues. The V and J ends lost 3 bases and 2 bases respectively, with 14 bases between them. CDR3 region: CASSLGPAGSKNIQYF. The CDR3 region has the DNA TGTGCCAGCAGCTTGGGACCAGCAGGGTCCAAAAACATTCAGTACTTC. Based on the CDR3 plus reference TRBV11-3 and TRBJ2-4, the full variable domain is EAGVVQSPRYKIIEKKQPVAFWCNPISGHNTLYWYLQNLGQGPELLIRYENEEAVDDSQLPKDRFSAERLKGVDSTLKIQPAELGDSAVYLCASSLGPAGSKNIQYFGAGTRLSVL.

CDR3 region: CASSFGISSYEQYF. CDR3 in DNA: TGTGCCAGCAGCTTCGGAATCAGCTCCTACGAGCAGTACTTC. The genes are TRBV7-2 and TRBJ2-7; D not certain. The CDR3 runs to 14 residues. Per the germline V gene, CDR1 is SGHTA and CDR2 is FQGNSA. Trimming shortened V by 3 bases and J by 0 bases, and 9 bases separated the two germline ends.

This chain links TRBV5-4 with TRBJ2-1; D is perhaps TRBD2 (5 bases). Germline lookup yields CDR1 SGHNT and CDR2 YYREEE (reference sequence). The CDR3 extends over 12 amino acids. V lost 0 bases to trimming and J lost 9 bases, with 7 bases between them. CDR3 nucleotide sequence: TGTGCCAGCAGCTTGGTCGAGGGTGAGCAGTTCTTC. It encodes CASSLVEGEQFF.

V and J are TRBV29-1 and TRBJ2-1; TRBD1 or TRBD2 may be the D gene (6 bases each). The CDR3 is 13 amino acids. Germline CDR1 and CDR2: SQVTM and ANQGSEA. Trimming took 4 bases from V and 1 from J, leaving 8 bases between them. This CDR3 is CSVGRGSYNEQFF. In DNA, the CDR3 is TGCAGCGTTGGGAGGGGGTCCTACAATGAGCAGTTCTTC.

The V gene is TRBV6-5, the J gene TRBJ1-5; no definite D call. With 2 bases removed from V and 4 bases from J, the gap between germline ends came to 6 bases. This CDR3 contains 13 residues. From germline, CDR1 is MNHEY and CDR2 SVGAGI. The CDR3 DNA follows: TGTGCCAGCAGTTACAGGCGGAATCAGCCCCAGCATTTT. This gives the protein CASSYRRNQPQHF.

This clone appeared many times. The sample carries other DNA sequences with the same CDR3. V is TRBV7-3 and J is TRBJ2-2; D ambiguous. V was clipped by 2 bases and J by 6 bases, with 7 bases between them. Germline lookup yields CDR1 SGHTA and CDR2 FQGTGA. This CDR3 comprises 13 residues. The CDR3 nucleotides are TGTGCCAGCAGCTTATCGGTCCCCGGGGAGCTGTTTTTT. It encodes CASSLSVPGELFF. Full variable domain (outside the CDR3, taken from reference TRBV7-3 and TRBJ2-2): GAGVSQTPSNKVTEKGKYVELRCDPISGHTALYWYRQSLGQGPEFLIYFQGTGAADDSGLPNDRFFAVRPEGSVSTLKIQRTERGDSAVYLCASSLSVPGELFFGEGSRLTVL.

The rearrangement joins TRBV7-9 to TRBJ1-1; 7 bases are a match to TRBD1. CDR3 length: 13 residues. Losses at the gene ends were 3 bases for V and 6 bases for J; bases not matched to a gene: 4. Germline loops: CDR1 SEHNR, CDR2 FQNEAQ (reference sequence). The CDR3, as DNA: TGTGCCAGCAGCTTTAGGGGGCGGGCTGAAGCTTTCTTT. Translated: CASSFRGRAEAFF.

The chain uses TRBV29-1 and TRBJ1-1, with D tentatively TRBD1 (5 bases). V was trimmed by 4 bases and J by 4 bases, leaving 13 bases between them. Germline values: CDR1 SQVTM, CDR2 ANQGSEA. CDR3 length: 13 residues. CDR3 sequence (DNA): TGCAGCGTTGGCGGCGGGGGGTCCACTGAAGCTTTCTTT. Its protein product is CSVGGGGSTEAFF.

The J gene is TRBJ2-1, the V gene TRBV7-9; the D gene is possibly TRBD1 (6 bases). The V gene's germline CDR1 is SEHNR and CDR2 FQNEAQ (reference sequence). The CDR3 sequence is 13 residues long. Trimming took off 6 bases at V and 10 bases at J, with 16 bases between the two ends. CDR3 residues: CASRPWDTHEQFF. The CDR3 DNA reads TGTGCCAGCAGACCTTGGGACACTCACGAGCAGTTCTTC.

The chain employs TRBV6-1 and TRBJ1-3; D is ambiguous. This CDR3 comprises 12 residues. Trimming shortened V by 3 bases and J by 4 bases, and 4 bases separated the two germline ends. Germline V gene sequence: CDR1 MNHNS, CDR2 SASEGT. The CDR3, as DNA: TGTGCCAGCAGTGACCAGGGAAACACCATATATTTT. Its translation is CASSDQGNTIYF.

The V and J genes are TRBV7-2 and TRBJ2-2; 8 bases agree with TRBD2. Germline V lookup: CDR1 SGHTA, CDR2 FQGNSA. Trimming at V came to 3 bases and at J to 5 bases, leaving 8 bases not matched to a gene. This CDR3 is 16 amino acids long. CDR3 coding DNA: TGTGCCAGCAGCTTTTGGAGACTAGCGCGGACCGGGGAGCTGTTTTTT. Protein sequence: CASSFWRLARTGELFF. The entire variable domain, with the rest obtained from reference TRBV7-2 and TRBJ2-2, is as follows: GAGVSQSPSNKVTEKGKDVELRCDPISGHTALYWYRQSLGQGLEFLIYFQGNSAPDKSGLPSDRFSAERTGGSVSTLTIQRTQQEDSAVYLCASSFWRLARTGELFFGEGSRLTVL.

The CDR3 reads CASSLGGFGTDTQYF. For the CDR3, the DNA is TGTGCCAGCAGCTTAGGAGGATTCGGCACAGATACGCAGTATTTT. The rearrangement joins TRBV7-3 to TRBJ2-3; TRBD2 might be the D (5 bases). V lost 2 bases and J 1 base, leaving 10 bases between the germline ends. This CDR3 is built from 15 residues. Germline values: CDR1 SGHTA, CDR2 FQGTGA. Using reference TRBV7-3 and TRBJ2-3 for the parts outside the CDR3, the full variable domain is GAGVSQTPSNKVTEKGKYVELRCDPISGHTALYWYRQSLGQGPEFLIYFQGTGAADDSGLPNDRFFAVRPEGSVSTLKIQRTERGDSAVYLCASSLGGFGTDTQYFGPGTRLTVL.

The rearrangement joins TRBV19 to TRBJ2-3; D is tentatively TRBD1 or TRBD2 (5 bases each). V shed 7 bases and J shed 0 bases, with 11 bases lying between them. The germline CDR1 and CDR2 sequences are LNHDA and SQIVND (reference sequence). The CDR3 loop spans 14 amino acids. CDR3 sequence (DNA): TGTGCCAGTACGGGGCAGGGTAGCACAGATACGCAGTATTTT. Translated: CASTGQGSTDTQYF.

The DNA of the CDR3 is TGTGCCAGTAGCCTAGGACTGCTCAATGAAAAACTGTTTTTT. It specifies CASSLGLLNEKLFF. This chain joins TRBV19 and TRBJ1-4; D ambiguous. The V gene's germline CDR1 is LNHDA and CDR2 SQIVND (reference sequence). V dropped 6 bases and J dropped 5 bases, with 13 bases sitting between them. The CDR3 has 14 residues.

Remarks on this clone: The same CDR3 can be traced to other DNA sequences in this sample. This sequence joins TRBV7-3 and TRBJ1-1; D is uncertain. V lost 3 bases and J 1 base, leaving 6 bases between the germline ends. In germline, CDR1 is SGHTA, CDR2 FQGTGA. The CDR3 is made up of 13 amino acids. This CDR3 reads CASSLTGNTEAFF. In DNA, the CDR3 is TGTGCCAGCAGCTTGACGGGGAACACTGAAGCTTTCTTT.

CDR3 sequence: CASSPPGGRGNTIYF. CDR3 in DNA: TGTGCCAGCAGCCCCCCGGGGGGCAGGGGAAACACCATATATTTT. The rearrangement links TRBV7-2 to TRBJ1-3, with D possibly being TRBD1 (6 bases). Per the germline V gene, CDR1 is SGHTA and CDR2 is FQGNSA. The V and J ends lost 5 bases and 4 bases respectively, with 15 bases between them. The CDR3 contains 15 residues. The variable domain in full, completed from reference TRBV7-2 and TRBJ1-3, reads GAGVSQSPSNKVTEKGKDVELRCDPISGHTALYWYRQSLGQGLEFLIYFQGNSAPDKSGLPSDRFSAERTGGSVSTLTIQRTQQEDSAVYLCASSPPGGRGNTIYFGEGSWLTVV.

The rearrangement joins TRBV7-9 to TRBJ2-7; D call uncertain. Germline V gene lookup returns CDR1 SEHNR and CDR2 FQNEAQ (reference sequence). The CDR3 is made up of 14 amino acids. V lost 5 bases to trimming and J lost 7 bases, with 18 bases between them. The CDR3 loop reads CASSPSLTGFEQYF. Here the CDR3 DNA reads TGTGCCAGCAGCCCTTCCCTGACCGGATTTGAGCAGTACTTC.

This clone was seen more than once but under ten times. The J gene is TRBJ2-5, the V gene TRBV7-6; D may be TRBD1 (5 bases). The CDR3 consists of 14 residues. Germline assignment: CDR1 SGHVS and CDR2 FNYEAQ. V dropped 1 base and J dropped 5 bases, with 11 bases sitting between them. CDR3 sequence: CASSLVDSQETQYF. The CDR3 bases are TGTGCCAGCAGCTTAGTTGACAGTCAGGAGACCCAGTACTTC.

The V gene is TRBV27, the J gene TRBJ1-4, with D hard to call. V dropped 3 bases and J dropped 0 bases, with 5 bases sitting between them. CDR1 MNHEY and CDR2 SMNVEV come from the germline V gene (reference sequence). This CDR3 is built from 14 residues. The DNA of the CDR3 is TGTGCCAGCAGTTTGTTAGCAACTAATGAAAAACTGTTTTTT. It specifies CASSLLATNEKLFF.

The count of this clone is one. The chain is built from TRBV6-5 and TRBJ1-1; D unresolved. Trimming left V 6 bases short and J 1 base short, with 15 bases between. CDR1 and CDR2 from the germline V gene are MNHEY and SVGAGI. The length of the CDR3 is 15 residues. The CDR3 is CASRLVRLKNTEAFF. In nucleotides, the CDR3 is TGTGCCAGCAGGCTTGTACGGCTGAAGAACACTGAAGCTTTCTTT.

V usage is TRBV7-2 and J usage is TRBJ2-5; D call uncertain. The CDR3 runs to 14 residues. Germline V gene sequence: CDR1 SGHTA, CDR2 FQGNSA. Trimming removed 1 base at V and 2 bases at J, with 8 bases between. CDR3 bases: TGTGCCAGCAGCTTAGTGGCGAATCAAGAGACCCAGTACTTC. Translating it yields CASSLVANQETQYF. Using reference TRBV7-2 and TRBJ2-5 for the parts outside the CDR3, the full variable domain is GAGVSQSPSNKVTEKGKDVELRCDPISGHTALYWYRQSLGQGLEFLIYFQGNSAPDKSGLPSDRFSAERTGGSVSTLTIQRTQQEDSAVYLCASSLVANQETQYFGPGTRLLVL.

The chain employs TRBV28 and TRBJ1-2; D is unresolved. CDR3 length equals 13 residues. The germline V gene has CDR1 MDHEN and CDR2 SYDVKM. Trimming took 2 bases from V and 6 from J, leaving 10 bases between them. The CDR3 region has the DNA TGTGCCAGCAGTTTAGCCTCACATCATGGCTACACCTTC. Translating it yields CASSLASHHGYTF.

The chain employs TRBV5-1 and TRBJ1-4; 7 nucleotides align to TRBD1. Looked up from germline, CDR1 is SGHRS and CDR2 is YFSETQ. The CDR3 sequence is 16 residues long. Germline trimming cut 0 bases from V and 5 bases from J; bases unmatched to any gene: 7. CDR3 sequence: CASSLAYRGKNEKLFF. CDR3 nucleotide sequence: TGCGCCAGCAGCTTGGCCTACAGGGGAAAGAATGAAAAACTGTTTTTT.

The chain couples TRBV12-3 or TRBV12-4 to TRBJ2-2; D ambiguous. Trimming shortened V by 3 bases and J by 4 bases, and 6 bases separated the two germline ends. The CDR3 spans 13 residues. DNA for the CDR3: TGTGCCAGCAGTTTGAAGCTCACCGGGGAGCTGTTTTTT. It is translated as CASSLKLTGELFF.

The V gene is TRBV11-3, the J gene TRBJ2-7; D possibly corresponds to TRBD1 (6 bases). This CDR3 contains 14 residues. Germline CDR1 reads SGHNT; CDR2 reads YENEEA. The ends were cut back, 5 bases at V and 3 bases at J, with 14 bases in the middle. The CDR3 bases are TGTGCCAGCAGCCCTACCGGACAGTTCTACGAGCAGTACTTC. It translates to CASSPTGQFYEQYF.

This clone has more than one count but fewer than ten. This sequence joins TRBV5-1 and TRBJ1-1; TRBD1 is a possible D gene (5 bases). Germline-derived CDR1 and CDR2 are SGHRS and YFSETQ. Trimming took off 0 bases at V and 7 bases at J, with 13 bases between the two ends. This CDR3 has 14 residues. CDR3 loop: CASSLAGFSGEAFF. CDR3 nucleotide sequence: TGCGCCAGCAGCTTGGCAGGGTTCAGCGGTGAAGCTTTCTTT.